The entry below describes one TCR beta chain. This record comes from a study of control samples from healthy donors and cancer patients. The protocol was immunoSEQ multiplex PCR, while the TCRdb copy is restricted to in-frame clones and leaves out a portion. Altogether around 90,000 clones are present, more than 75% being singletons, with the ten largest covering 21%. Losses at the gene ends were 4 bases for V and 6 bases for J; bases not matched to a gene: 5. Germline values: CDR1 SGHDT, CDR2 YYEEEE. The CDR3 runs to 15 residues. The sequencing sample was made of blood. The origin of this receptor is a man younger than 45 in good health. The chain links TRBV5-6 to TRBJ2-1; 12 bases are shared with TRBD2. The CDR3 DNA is TGTGCCAGCAGCCTATCTAGCGGGGGGGTCAATGAGCAGTTCTTC. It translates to CASSLSSGGVNEQFF. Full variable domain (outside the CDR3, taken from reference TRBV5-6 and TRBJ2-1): DAGVTQSPTHLIKTRGQQVTLRCSPKSGHDTVSWYQQALGQGPQFIFQYYEEEERQRGNFPDRFSGHQFPNYSSELNVNALLLGDSALYLCASSLSSGGVNEQFFGPGTRLTVL.